These T cell receptor beta chains were read from a single sample in a study of vaccination and CD4 T cells after COVID-19. TCRdb called the PCR reads again in MiXCR, with one record for every CDR3 protein. This table holds some 13,000 distinct CDR3 sequences, approximately 61% found once. For these receptors, no antigen is known. Material for sequencing was CD4+ T cells from blood, cultured in vitro. These receptors were taken from a human donor who had recovered from COVID-19. CDR3s include the opening cysteine and the closing phenylalanine or tryptophan. The D gene is left open where the match is weak. Clone sizes are given selectively: once, few, many, or a class where the clone is expanded.

j_call v_call d_call clone_size cdr3_nt cdr3_aa
TRBJ1-2 TRBV20-1 - - TGCAGTGCCCGGACAGACAACTATGGCTACACCTTC CSARTDNYGYTF
TRBJ1-6 TRBV28 - - TGTGCCAGCACAACGATCCCGAGCTCCTATTCACCCCTCCACTTT CASTTIPSSYSPLHF
TRBJ2-1 TRBV12-3/TRBV12-4 - - TGTGCCAGCAGTTTATTCAATTCCAATGAGCAGTTCTTC CASSLFNSNEQFF
TRBJ2-5 TRBV6-5 TRBD2 - TGTGCCAGCAGTTACAACCCCGGGACTAGCGGGAGGGGGGAGACCCAGTACTTC CASSYNPGTSGRGETQYF
TRBJ2-7 TRBV20-1 - - TGCAGTGCTAGAGATCTCTTGGTCCTTAAGCCATCCGAGCAGTACTTC CSARDLLVLKPSEQYF
TRBJ1-2 TRBV28 - - TGTGCCAGCAGTTCCGGGGTGCGCTATGGCTACACCTTC CASSSGVRYGYTF
TRBJ1-6 TRBV6-1 TRBD1 - TGTGCCAGCATGCAGGGGGCCCTTAATTCACCCCTCCACTTT CASMQGALNSPLHF
TRBJ1-2 TRBV6-1 - - TGTGCCAGCACTAAGCATGTGTCTACCTATGGCTACACCTTC CASTKHVSTYGYTF
TRBJ1-6 TRBV6-1 - - TGTGCCAGCAGTGGGGAGGAGAGGAGGGGGTGGTCACCCCTCCACTTT CASSGEERRGWSPLHF
TRBJ1-1 TRBV24-1 TRBD1 few TGTGCCACCGGACGACAGGGGGTCGGTGAAGCTTTCTTT CATGRQGVGEAFF
TRBJ2-3 TRBV6-4 TRBD1 - TGTGCCAGCAGTGACTCGGGACAGGGGTCAGATACGCAGTATTTT CASSDSGQGSDTQYF
TRBJ1-5 TRBV27 - - TGTGCCAGCAGTTTACTCGGCGAATGGGGAAATCAGCCCCAGCATTTT CASSLLGEWGNQPQHF
TRBJ2-7 TRBV27 - - TGTGCCAGCAGGCAGGGGGGAGTTGCCTACGAGCAGTACTTC CASRQGGVAYEQYF
TRBJ2-5 TRBV20-1 - - TGCAGTGCTAGGGTCGGGACTTTGCAAGAGACCCAGTACTTC CSARVGTLQETQYF
TRBJ2-2 TRBV7-9 TRBD2 few TGTGCCAGCAGCCGACTAGCGGGGTCCGGGGAGCTGTTTTTT CASSRLAGSGELFF
TRBJ2-5 TRBV2 - - TGTGCCAGCAGACCGTGGGCTAGCTCTATTAAGGACCAAGAGACCCAGTACTTC CASRPWASSIKDQETQYF
TRBJ1-4 TRBV20-1 - few TGCAGTGCTAGGATTACAGGGAATGAAAAACTGTTTTTT CSARITGNEKLFF
TRBJ1-5 TRBV6-1 - few TGTGCCAGCAGCCGAGGGTCCGGGACGAGTAGCAATCAGCCCCAGCATTTT CASSRGSGTSSNQPQHF